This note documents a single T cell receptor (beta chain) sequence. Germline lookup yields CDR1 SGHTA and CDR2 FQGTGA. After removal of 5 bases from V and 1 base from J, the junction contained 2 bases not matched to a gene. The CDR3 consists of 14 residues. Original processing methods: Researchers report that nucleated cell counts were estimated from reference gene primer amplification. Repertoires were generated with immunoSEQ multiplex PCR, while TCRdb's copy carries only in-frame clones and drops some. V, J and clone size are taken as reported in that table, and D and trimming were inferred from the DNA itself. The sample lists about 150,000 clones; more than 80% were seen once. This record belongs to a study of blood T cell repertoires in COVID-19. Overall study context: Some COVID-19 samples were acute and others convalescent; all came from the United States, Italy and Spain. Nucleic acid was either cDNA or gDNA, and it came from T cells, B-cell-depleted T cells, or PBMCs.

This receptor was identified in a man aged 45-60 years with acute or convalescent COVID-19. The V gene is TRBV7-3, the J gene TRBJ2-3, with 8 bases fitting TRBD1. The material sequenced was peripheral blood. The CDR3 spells CASSQGAGTDTQYF. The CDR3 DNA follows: TGTGCCAGCAGCCAGGGGGCTGGCACAGATACGCAGTATTTT.